This T cell receptor (beta chain) was sequenced in a study of cytomegalovirus exposure and HLA in healthy donors. On the study more broadly: According to later analysis, the same platform produced the approximately 120 validation and several hundred first-cohort repertoires. Study-wide points: The classifier, whose performance was assessed in both the original and validation cohorts, reportedly diagnosed cytomegalovirus status with high specificity and sensitivity. Most sequenced TCRs were rare (though some public TCRs occurred in many donors).

About this clone itself: Its antigen is still unknown.

Germline CDR1 SGHAT, CDR2 FQNNGV. V was trimmed by 6 bases and J by 0 bases, leaving 23 bases between them. The length of the CDR3 is 19 residues. The validation cohort, a group of around 130 subjects, included the donors and was separate from the roughly 700-subject first cohort. Clones were sequenced by immunoSEQ multiplex PCR, and TCRdb holds only the in-frame ones, with some missing. The repertoire holds fewer than 75,000 clones, with approximately 94% as singletons. Sequenced: PBMCs. V usage is TRBV11-2 and J usage is TRBJ2-2; D might be TRBD1 (6 bases). The sequence derives from a woman aged 18 to 35 in good health and CMV-seropositive. In nucleotides, the CDR3 is TGTGCCAGCAGAACACTACTAAGGGGGAAAGAGTCGAACACCGGGGAGCTGTTTTTT. It codes for CASRTLLRGKESNTGELFF. Using reference TRBV11-2 and TRBJ2-2 for the parts outside the CDR3, the full variable domain is EAGVAQSPRYKIIEKRQSVAFWCNPISGHATLYWYQQILGQGPKLLIQFQNNGVVDDSQLPKDRFSAERLKGVDSTLKIQPAKLEDSAVYLCASRTLLRGKESNTGELFFGEGSRLTVL.